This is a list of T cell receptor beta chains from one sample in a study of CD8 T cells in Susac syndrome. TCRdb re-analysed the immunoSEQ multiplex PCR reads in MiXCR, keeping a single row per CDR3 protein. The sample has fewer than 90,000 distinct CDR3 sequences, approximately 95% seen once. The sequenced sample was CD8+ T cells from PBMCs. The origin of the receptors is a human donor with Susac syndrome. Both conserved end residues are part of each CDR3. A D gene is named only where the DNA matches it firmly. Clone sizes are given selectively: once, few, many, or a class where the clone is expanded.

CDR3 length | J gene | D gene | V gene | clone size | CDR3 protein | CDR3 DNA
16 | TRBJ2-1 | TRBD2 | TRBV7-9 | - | CASSLEAGVLYNEQFF | TGTGCCAGCAGCTTAGAAGCGGGAGTCCTCTACAATGAGCAGTTCTTC
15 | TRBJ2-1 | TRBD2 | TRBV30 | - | CAWSVAGGLVDEQFF | TGTGCCTGGAGCGTAGCGGGAGGTTTAGTCGATGAGCAGTTCTTC
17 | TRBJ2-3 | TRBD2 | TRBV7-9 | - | CASSLETSGSQGDTQYF | TGTGCCAGCAGCTTGGAGACTAGCGGGAGCCAAGGAGATACGCAGTATTTT
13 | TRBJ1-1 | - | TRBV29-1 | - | CSAPGVGNTEAFF | TGCAGCGCCCCGGGGGTAGGGAACACTGAAGCTTTCTTT
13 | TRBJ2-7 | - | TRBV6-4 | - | CASSDLLGGVQYF | TGTGCCAGCAGTGACTTGCTCGGGGGCGTGCAGTACTTC
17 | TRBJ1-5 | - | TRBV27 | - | CASSTGSSNWGNQPQHF | TGTGCCAGCAGTACAGGGAGCTCTAATTGGGGCAATCAGCCCCAGCATTTT
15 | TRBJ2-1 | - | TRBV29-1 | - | CSVDPELSSYNEQFF | TGCAGCGTTGACCCGGAGCTAAGCTCCTACAATGAGCAGTTCTTC
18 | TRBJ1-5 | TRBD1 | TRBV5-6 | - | CASSAWDRGIYSNQPQHF | TGTGCCAGCAGCGCATGGGACAGGGGAATCTATAGCAATCAGCCCCAGCATTTT
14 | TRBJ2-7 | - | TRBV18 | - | CASSPPAQTYEQYF | TGTGCCAGCTCACCTCCGGCACAGACCTACGAGCAGTACTTC
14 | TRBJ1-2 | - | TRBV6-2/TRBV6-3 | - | CASSSGTRNYGYTF | TGTGCCAGCAGTTCCGGGACCCGAAACTATGGCTACACCTTC
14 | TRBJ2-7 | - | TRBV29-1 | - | CSVAPQREFGEQYF | TGCAGCGTTGCTCCTCAGAGGGAATTTGGCGAGCAGTACTTC
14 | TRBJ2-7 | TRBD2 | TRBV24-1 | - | CATSRLAGTHEQYF | TGTGCCACCAGCCGACTAGCGGGAACCCACGAGCAGTACTTC
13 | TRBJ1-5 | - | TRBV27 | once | CASRWAENQPQHF | TGTGCCAGCAGATGGGCAGAGAATCAGCCCCAGCATTTT
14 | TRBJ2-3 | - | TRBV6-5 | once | CASKKIESTDTQYF | TGTGCCAGCAAAAAGATCGAGAGCACAGATACGCAGTATTTT
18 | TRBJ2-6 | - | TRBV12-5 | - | CASGLATTDWQFPHVLTF | TGTGCTAGTGGTTTGGCGACTACGGATTGGCAGTTCCCGCACGTCCTGACTTTC
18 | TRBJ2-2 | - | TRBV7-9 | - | CASSPLQGGGANTGELFF | TGTGCCAGCAGCCCCTTACAGGGAGGGGGAGCGAACACCGGGGAGCTGTTTTTT
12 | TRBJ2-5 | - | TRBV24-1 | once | CATSAGGETQYF | TGTGCCACCAGTGCCGGGGGTGAGACCCAGTACTTC
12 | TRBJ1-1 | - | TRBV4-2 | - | CASSEWVTEAFF | TGTGCCAGCAGCGAGTGGGTCACTGAAGCTTTCTTT
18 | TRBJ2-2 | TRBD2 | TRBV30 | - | CACNYGTSGRSNTGELFF | TGTGCCTGCAACTACGGGACTAGCGGGAGGTCGAACACCGGGGAGCTGTTTTTT
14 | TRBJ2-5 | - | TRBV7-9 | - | CASSLGSGEETQYF | TGTGCCAGCAGCTTAGGTTCGGGAGAGGAGACCCAGTACTTC
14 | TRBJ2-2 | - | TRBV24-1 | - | CATSDPTNTGELFF | TGTGCCACCAGTGACCCAACTAACACCGGGGAGCTGTTTTTT
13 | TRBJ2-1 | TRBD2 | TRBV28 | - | CASLAGGRNEQFF | TGTGCCAGCCTAGCGGGAGGACGGAATGAGCAGTTCTTC
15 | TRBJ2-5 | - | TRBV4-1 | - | CASSQVPGAGETQYF | TGCGCCAGCAGCCAAGTACCAGGGGCTGGAGAGACCCAGTACTTC
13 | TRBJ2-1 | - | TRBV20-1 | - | CSALTGKHNEQFF | TGCAGTGCCTTGACAGGCAAACACAATGAGCAGTTCTTC
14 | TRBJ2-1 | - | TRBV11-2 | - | CASSLVGGSDEQFF | TGTGCCAGCAGCTTAGTCGGTGGGAGTGATGAGCAGTTCTTC
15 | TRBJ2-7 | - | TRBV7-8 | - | CASSFFQGSKHEQYF | TGTGCCAGCAGCTTTTTTCAGGGGTCGAAGCACGAGCAGTACTTC
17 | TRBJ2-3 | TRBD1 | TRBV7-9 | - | CASSARRTGMRTDTQYF | TGTGCCAGCAGCGCACGCCGGACAGGGATGCGTACAGATACGCAGTATTTT
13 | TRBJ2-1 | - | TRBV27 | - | CASSNGGGYEQFF | TGTGCCAGCAGTAACGGGGGTGGATATGAGCAGTTCTTC
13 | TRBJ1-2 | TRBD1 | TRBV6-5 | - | CASSDRGPSGYTF | TGTGCCAGCAGTGACAGGGGGCCGTCAGGCTACACCTTC
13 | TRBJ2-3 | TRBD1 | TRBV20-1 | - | CSASGTESDTQYF | TGCAGTGCTAGCGGGACAGAATCAGATACGCAGTATTTT
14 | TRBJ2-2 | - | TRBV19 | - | CASSMWGNTGELFF | TGTGCCAGTAGTATGTGGGGAAACACCGGGGAGCTGTTTTTT
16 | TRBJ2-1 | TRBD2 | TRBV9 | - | CASSVVGAGGYNEQFF | TGTGCCAGCAGCGTAGTAGGAGCGGGGGGATACAATGAGCAGTTCTTC
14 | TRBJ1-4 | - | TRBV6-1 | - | CASSEWGKDEKLFF | TGTGCCAGCAGTGAGTGGGGAAAGGATGAAAAACTGTTTTTT
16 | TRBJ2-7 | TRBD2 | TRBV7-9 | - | CASSLSGGQPSYEQYF | TGTGCCAGCAGCTTAAGCGGGGGCCAGCCCTCCTACGAGCAGTACTTC
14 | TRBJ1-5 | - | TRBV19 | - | CASSEGFLGQPQHF | TGTGCCAGTAGTGAGGGATTCCTGGGGCAGCCCCAGCATTTT
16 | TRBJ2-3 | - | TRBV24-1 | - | CATSDLGDSRGDTQYF | TGTGCCACCAGTGATTTGGGGGACTCAAGGGGAGATACGCAGTATTTT
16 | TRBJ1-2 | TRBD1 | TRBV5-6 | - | CASSLGTGGLNYGYTF | TGTGCCAGCAGCTTGGGGACAGGGGGCCTAAACTATGGCTACACCTTC
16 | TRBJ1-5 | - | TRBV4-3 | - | CASSLGTPNSNQPQHF | TGCGCCAGCAGCCTTGGGACACCAAATAGCAATCAGCCCCAGCATTTT
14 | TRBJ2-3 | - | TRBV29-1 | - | CSVAFGGVTDTQYF | TGCAGCGTTGCTTTCGGAGGTGTCACAGATACGCAGTATTTT
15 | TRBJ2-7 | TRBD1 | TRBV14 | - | CASSQAGQGIYEQYF | TGTGCCAGCAGCCAAGCCGGACAGGGTATCTACGAGCAGTACTTC
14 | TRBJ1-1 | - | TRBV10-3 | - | CAISETGSDTEAFF | TGTGCCATCAGTGAGACAGGGAGCGACACTGAAGCTTTCTTT
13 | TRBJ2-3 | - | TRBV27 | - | CASSRGGTDTQYF | TGTGCCAGCAGCCGAGGGGGCACAGATACGCAGTATTTT
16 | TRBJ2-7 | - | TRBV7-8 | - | CASSLAFGGPTYEQYF | TGTGCCAGCAGCTTAGCGTTCGGGGGCCCCACCTACGAGCAGTACTTC
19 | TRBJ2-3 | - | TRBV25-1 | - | CASSEWGYGSGPSTDTQYF | TGTGCCAGCAGTGAATGGGGCTACGGCAGCGGGCCTAGCACAGATACGCAGTATTTT
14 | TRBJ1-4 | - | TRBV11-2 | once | CASSLFPGGEKLFF | TGTGCCAGCAGCCTGTTCCCCGGAGGCGAAAAACTGTTTTTT
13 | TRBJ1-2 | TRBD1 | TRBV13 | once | CASSPWDSYGYTF | TGTGCCAGCAGCCCATGGGACAGCTATGGCTACACCTTC
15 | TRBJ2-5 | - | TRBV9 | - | CASSVEWGYQETQYF | TGTGCCAGCAGCGTAGAATGGGGGTACCAAGAGACCCAGTACTTC
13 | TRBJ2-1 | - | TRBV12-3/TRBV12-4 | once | CASSVPSAEEQFF | TGTGCCAGCAGTGTCCCCTCAGCGGAGGAGCAGTTCTTC
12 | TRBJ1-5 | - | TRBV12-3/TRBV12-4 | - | CASNPPGQPQHF | TGTGCCAGCAACCCTCCGGGCCAGCCCCAGCATTTT
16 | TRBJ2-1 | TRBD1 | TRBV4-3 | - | CASSHRTGLSYNEQFF | TGCGCCAGCAGCCATCGGACAGGGCTCTCCTACAATGAGCAGTTCTTC
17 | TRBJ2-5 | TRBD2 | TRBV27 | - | CASSKISGLGHQETQYF | TGTGCCAGCTCGAAAATCTCAGGACTAGGCCACCAAGAGACCCAGTACTTC
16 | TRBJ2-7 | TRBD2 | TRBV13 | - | CASSPRGAGGADEQYF | TGTGCCAGCAGCCCGCGAGGAGCGGGAGGGGCGGACGAGCAGTACTTC
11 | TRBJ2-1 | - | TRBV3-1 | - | CASSHLFEQFF | TGTGCCAGCAGCCACCTTTTTGAGCAGTTCTTC
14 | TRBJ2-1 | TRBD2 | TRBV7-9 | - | CASRTGGPHNEQFF | TGTGCCAGCCGGACGGGAGGGCCCCACAATGAGCAGTTCTTC
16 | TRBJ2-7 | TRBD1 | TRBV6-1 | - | CASSEPPGQGPGEQYF | TGTGCCAGCAGTGAACCCCCGGGACAGGGCCCCGGAGAGCAGTACTTC
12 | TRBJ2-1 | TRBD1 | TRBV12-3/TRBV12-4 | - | CASRQGNNEQFF | TGTGCCAGCAGACAGGGGAACAATGAGCAGTTCTTC
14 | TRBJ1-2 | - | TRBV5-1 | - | CASSLADGGNGYTF | TGCGCCAGCAGCTTGGCAGACGGAGGGAATGGCTACACCTTC